Described below is a single T cell receptor beta chain sequence and its context. Antigen unknown. These data come from a study of cytomegalovirus exposure and HLA in healthy donors. General study results and limits: Researchers left out some V segments, among them TRBV6-2 and TRBV6-3, as indistinguishable.

PCR used 60 Vbeta primers and 13 Jbeta primers. The table came from immunoSEQ multiplex PCR; TCRdb's copy has only in-frame clones and leaves some out. Altogether approximately 290,000 clones are present, around 80% being singletons, with the ten largest covering about 0.3%. The CDR3 extends over 12 amino acids. CDR1 is KGHSH, CDR2 LQKENI, per germline. The ends lost 3 bases at V and 6 bases at J; junction bases unmatched: 1. The TCR sequence derives from a girl aged 2-15 years in good health and CMV-seronegative. Sequencing was done on a sample of PBMCs. This sequence joins TRBV18 and TRBJ1-1; 7 positions match TRBD1. The CDR3 region has the DNA TGTGCCAGCTCACCCCAGGGGGCTGAAGCTTTCTTT. Its translation: CASSPQGAEAFF. The full variable domain, with the rest looked up from reference TRBV18 and TRBJ1-1, is NAGVMQNPRHLVRRRGQEARLRCSPMKGHSHVYWYRQLPEEGLKFMVYLQKENIIDESGMPKERFSAEFPKEGPSILRIQQVVRGDSAAYFCASSPQGAEAFFGQGTRLTVV.